This entry features one TCR beta chain sequence. Its antigen is still unknown. V lost 2 bases and J lost 3; bases outside the gene matches: 4. Germline V gene data show CDR1 as SGHRS and CDR2 as YFSETQ. CDR3 size: 15 residues. Patients were ineligible given autoimmune disease history or systemic immunosuppression. Patients had blood sampled at baseline and again on cycle 4 day 1 and cycle 7 day 1. The sample comes from a study of OX40 agonist ivuxolimab in advanced cancers. Sequenced by immunoSEQ multiplex PCR; TCRdb stores in-frame clones only, minus some. The sample carries about 77,000 clones, around 86% recorded once. General study results and limits: Clonal expansion from baseline to week 6 occurred in both CD4+ and CD8+ T cells. More expanded clones were seen, on average, in CD8+ T cells than in CD4+.

This chain links TRBV5-1 with TRBJ2-3, with 9 bases identical to TRBD2. The material was CD4+ or CD8+ T cells sorted from blood, obtained in a trial of the OX40 agonist ivuxolimab. The sequence came from an adult with an advanced solid tumor such as melanoma, head and neck, liver or kidney cancer. CDR3 residues: CASSFSGRVTDTQYF. DNA for the CDR3: TGCGCCAGCAGCTTTAGCGGGAGAGTAACAGATACGCAGTATTTT.